This T cell receptor (beta chain) was recorded in a study of response to subunit inactivated influenza vaccine. Broader study findings: Few additional T cells are recruited per seasonal influenza vaccination, authors suggested.

Trimming took 1 base from V and 2 from J, leaving 10 bases between them. This CDR3 region has 15 residues. Germline CDR1 SGHTA, CDR2 FQGNSA. In TCRdb, the RT-PCR reads were re-called with MiXCR into one record per CDR3 protein. This table has a few hundred thousand distinct CDR3 sequences, approximately 23% appearing once. Worth noting for this clonotype: The antigen is not known.

This TCR was recovered from a man between 50 and 75 years old who received an inactivated influenza vaccine. The chain uses TRBV7-2 and TRBJ2-3; no firm D call. Sample: PBMCs from blood, taken less than 22 months after vaccination. This CDR3 reads CASSLEFGFTDTQYF. The CDR3 coding sequence is TGTGCCAGCAGCTTAGAATTCGGATTCACAGATACGCAGTATTTT.